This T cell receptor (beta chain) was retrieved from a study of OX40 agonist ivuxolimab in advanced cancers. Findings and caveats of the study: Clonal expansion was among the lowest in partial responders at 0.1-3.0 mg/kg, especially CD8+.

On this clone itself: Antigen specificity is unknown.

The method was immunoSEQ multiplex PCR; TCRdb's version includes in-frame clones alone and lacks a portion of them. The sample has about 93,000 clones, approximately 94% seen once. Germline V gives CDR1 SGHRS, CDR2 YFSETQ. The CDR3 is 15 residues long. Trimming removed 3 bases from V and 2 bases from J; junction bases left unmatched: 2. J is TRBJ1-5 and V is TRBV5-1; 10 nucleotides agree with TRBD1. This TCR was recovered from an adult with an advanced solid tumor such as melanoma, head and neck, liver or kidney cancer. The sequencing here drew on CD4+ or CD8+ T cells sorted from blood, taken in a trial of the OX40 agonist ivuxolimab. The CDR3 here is CASSSGTGGNQPQHF. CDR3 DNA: TGCGCCAGCAGCTCCGGGACAGGGGGCAATCAGCCCCAGCATTTT.